This T cell receptor (beta chain) was retrieved from a study of T cells after yellow fever vaccination. The study's findings and limits: FACS-sorted repertoires could harbor abundant contaminating bulk-population clonotypes. Most clones from primary vaccination resurfaced after the booster (about 96% CD4, around 90% CD8).

Template switching with 5'RACE generated the TCR cDNA and added a universal primer site and UMIs. Each CDR3 protein gets one entry after TCRdb re-called the 5' RACE reads with MiXCR. The data show hundreds of thousands of distinct CDR3 sequences, with roughly a sixth seen just once and roughly 17% held by the top ten. This clonotype has more than one count but fewer than ten. The antigen remains undetermined. This CDR3 is 13 amino acids long. Germline V lookup: CDR1 LNHDA, CDR2 SQIVND (reference sequence). With 11 bases removed from V and 3 bases from J, the gap between germline ends came to 13 bases.

The clonotype was recovered from a man between 18 and 29 years old who received the YFV17D yellow fever vaccine. The chain has TRBV19 and TRBJ1-4; tentatively, D is TRBD1 (5 bases). This specimen was PBMCs, taken about 5 days after the first yellow fever vaccination. CDR3 loop: CACHQGSNEKLFF. The CDR3 DNA reads TGTGCCTGCCATCAGGGATCTAATGAAAAACTGTTTTTT. The whole variable domain, filled in from reference TRBV19 and TRBJ1-4, reads DGGITQSPKYLFRKEGQNVTLSCEQNLNHDAMYWYRQDPGQGLRLIYYSQIVNDFQKGDIAEGYSVSREKKESFPLTVTSAQKNPTAFYLCACHQGSNEKLFFGSGTQLSVL.